This paragraph covers one T cell receptor beta chain sequence. No antigen is known for it. The data stem from a study of PD-L1 blockade in urothelial cancer. Across the whole study: When blood samples were assessed, the median T cell count was 141,255.

Disease in patients was locally advanced or metastatic urothelial carcinoma. Each individual provided 1 to 8 samples (taken pretreatment and on-treatment). Findings and limits, study-wide: Blood clones associated with the tumor expanded more at 3 weeks in durable-benefit patients.

Only in-frame clones appear in the TCRdb table, and some are missing; sequencing was by immunoSEQ multiplex PCR. Among fewer than 30,000 clones listed, 80% to 85% were seen once. The V gene lost 6 bases and the J gene lost 10 bases, with 22 bases spanning the gap. This CDR3 is 14 amino acids long. Germline CDR1 and CDR2: SGHNT and YYREEE (reference sequence). The receptor was derived from a man between 65 and 85 years old with urothelial cancer. The V and J genes are TRBV5-4 and TRBJ1-2; the D is unclear. Sequencing used PBMCs, obtained around atezolizumab (anti-PD-L1) treatment. CDR3 sequence reads: CASIQRGRGPDYTF. In nucleotides, the CDR3 is TGTGCCAGCATCCAACGAGGAAGAGGGCCGGACTACACCTTC.